This TCR beta chain was profiled in a study of immune characterization of retroperitoneal liposarcoma. Using its own MiXCR run on the PCR reads, TCRdb lists one record per CDR3 protein. The data show 2,500 to 3,500 distinct CDR3 sequences, with about 46% seen just once and less than 50% held by the top ten. Germline V gene sequence: CDR1 MNHNS, CDR2 SASEGT. This CDR3 has 13 residues. The V gene lost 4 bases and the J gene lost 2 bases, with 9 bases spanning the gap. Input material: tumor tissue. The clonotype originates from a male donor with retroperitoneal liposarcoma. The chain links TRBV6-1 to TRBJ2-7; D ambiguous. The CDR3 nucleotides read TGTGCCAGCAGTGTGGACGCTACCTACGAGCAGTACTTC. This encodes CASSVDATYEQYF.